This TCR beta chain came from a study of response to subunit inactivated influenza vaccine (dated by TCRdb to 2017 to 2018). Regarding the study in general: Deep quantitative T cell receptor repertoire profiling was used in the study to track responses to a trivalent subunit inactivated influenza vaccine. Study-wide findings and limitations: According to the authors, only a limited number of new T cells may be recruited by each seasonal influenza vaccination.

This clonotype was observed at least ten times. This clone's antigen is unknown. No base quality information exists; no much larger clone differs at one position. Preparation of the library involved RT-PCR. The sequencing machine was an Illumina HiSeq 2500. TCRdb reworked the public reads: Q25 trimming with fastp, MiXCR clone assembly, productive beta chains retained. A single entry per CDR3 protein holds the most common genes and DNA from its merged rows. Counted in this sample were 530,000 or so distinct CDR3 sequences; 25% of them appeared once. Approximately 2% of the sample belongs to the ten largest clones. Trimming accounts for 1 base at V and 5 bases at J, while the number of junction bases matched to no gene is 18. The CDR3 numbers 20 residues from cysteine through phenylalanine. The read is trimmed to its CDR3 DNA, 60 bases read in frame from base 1. Taken from the germline V gene, the CDR1 and CDR2 loops are SGHRS and YFSETQ.

The sequence was collected from a man aged 50-60 years who received an inactivated influenza vaccine. Donor details come from another sample of the same person, matched by shared clones. The material sequenced was CD4+ T cells sorted from PBMCs, taken approximately 5 days after vaccination. The chain links TRBV5-1 with TRBJ1-1; TRBD1 agrees with 12 junctional bases. CDR3 loop: CASSLPTKTGTGGGRTEAFF. At the DNA level, the sequence is TGCGCCAGCAGCTTGCCGACAAAAACCGGGACAGGGGGCGGAAGGACTGAAGCTTTCTTT.